Included here is one T cell receptor (beta chain) sequence, with context. Its specificity is not known. Germline lookup yields CDR1 SNHLY and CDR2 FYNNEI. This CDR3 comprises 14 residues. V was shortened by 1 base and J by 3 bases, with 7 bases between the two germline ends. One entry per CDR3 protein, called by TCRdb with MiXCR from the 5' RACE reads. This sample has around 650,000 distinct CDR3 sequences, with just over 7% found just once. The sample originates from a study of identical twins. General study results and limits: Alpha sequences that were out-of-frame and twin-shared showed an excess of low generation probability. Cord blood's abundant beta clonotypes had fewer insertions, unlike memory repertoires.

Every one of the donors was a healthy Caucasian. These same data were also listed under a study on yellow fever vaccine responses in identical twins. From that second work: Vaccine T cell responses of twins reportedly seemed partly convergent and partly personalized.

The sequence was collected from a young woman in good health. The chain carries TRBV2 and TRBJ2-1, with D unresolved. Sample: PBMCs. The CDR3 loop is CASSEETSYNEQFF. For the CDR3, the DNA is TGTGCCAGCAGTGAAGAGACAAGCTACAATGAGCAGTTCTTC.